These 16 T cell receptor beta chains share one sample of origin, sequenced in a study of T cells in Graves' hyperthyroidism and ophthalmopathy. There were TCR beta CDR3 regions amplified from RNA transcripts. The TCR CDR3 first-round RT-PCR relied on the HTBI primer set. MiXCR, run by TCRdb on the multiplex PCR reads, gives a single entry per CDR3 protein. This sample has around 440,000 distinct CDR3 sequences, with 15% to 18% found just once. The sample was blood. The receptors stem from a woman under 30 with Graves' hyperthyroidism.

The V call is TRBV7-2, the J call TRBJ1-1; D remains unclear. The CDR3 has 12 amino acids. With 1 base removed from V and 11 bases from J, the gap between germline ends came to 11 bases. Per germline, CDR1 SGHTA and CDR2 FQGNSA. The CDR3 here is CASSLEPKAAFF. The CDR3 nucleotides are TGTGCCAGCAGCTTAGAGCCTAAGGCCGCTTTCTTT.

The rearrangement uses TRBV18 and TRBJ2-2; D might be TRBD1 (5 bases). The germline V gene has CDR1 KGHSH and CDR2 LQKENI. Trimming stripped 4 bases from V and 9 bases from J, with 21 bases between. The CDR3 covers 16 residues. In DNA, the CDR3 is TGTGCCAGCTCACAGGTTAAACAGGCCTTAACCCGGGAGCTGTTTTTT. This translates into CASSQVKQALTRELFF.

This clonotype has only a few counts. The chain combines TRBV11-3 with TRBJ2-3; TRBD2 matches 8 bases. This CDR3 has 15 residues. Germline loops: CDR1 SGHNT, CDR2 YENEEA. Trimming took 3 bases from V and 4 from J; bases not matched to a gene: 6. The CDR3 sequence is CASSFPGGVADTQYF. The CDR3, as DNA: TGTGCCAGCAGCTTTCCGGGAGGGGTTGCAGATACGCAGTATTTT.

This clonotype has only a few counts. This chain links TRBV4-1 with TRBJ1-5; maybe TRBD1 (5 bases). The length of the CDR3 is 14 residues. The V gene lost 0 bases and the J gene lost 10 bases, with 13 bases spanning the gap. CDR1 is MGHRA and CDR2 is YSYEKL in the germline V gene. The CDR3 sequence is CASSQDGAASPQHF. The CDR3, as DNA: TGCGCCAGCAGCCAAGATGGGGCGGCCTCCCCCCAGCATTTT.

This clonotype turned up a few times. Possible read error: a much larger clone is one base away. The chain joins TRBV12-3 or TRBV12-4 to TRBJ2-7, with D possibly matching TRBD2 (5 bases). V was shortened by 8 bases and J by 6 bases, with 20 bases between the two germline ends. This CDR3 has 14 amino acids. The CDR3 here is CASRTGLASAEQYF. The DNA for the CDR3 is TGTGCCAGCCGAACCGGACTTGCCTCGGCCGAGCAGTACTTC.

This clonotype was observed many times. The V and J genes are TRBV10-1 and TRBJ2-6; either TRBD1 or TRBD2 may fit D (6 bases each). The V and J ends lost 4 bases and 0 bases respectively, with 13 bases between them. The CDR3 length is 17 residues. Germline lookup yields CDR1 WNHNN and CDR2 SYGVQD (reference sequence). The CDR3 protein is CASSAGGGGSGANVLTF. The CDR3 region has the DNA TGCGCCAGCAGTGCGGGCGGAGGGGGCTCTGGGGCCAACGTCCTGACTTTC.

Remarks on this clonotype: The junction and the germline gene differ at one end; a read error may be behind it. The J gene is TRBJ2-1, the V gene TRBV6-5; 11 bases align to TRBD2. Germline V gene data show CDR1 as MNHEY and CDR2 as SVGAGI. This CDR3 is 17 amino acids long. CDR3 region: CASSGSGGAYPYNEQFF. For the CDR3, the DNA is TGCGCCAGCAGTGGTAGCGGGGGGGCTTACCCCTACAATGAGCAGTTCTTC.

This clonotype was seen ten or more times. In nucleotides, the CDR3 is TGTGCCAGCAGTGAAAGCCCGGGGGCTGGCTACACCTTC. Its translation: CASSESPGAGYTF. The chain combines TRBV2 with TRBJ1-2; perhaps TRBD1 as D (6 bases). Germline lookup yields CDR1 SNHLY and CDR2 FYNNEI. The CDR3 totals 13 residues. V was trimmed by 2 bases and J by 7 bases, leaving 11 bases between them.

Details on this clonotype: Possible read error: a much larger clone is one base away. Because the CDR3 is missing its conserved closing phenylalanine or tryptophan, this is likely a read error. The chain couples TRBV10-3 to TRBJ2-7; 7 bases align to TRBD1. Germline lookup yields CDR1 ENHRY and CDR2 SYGVKD. The V and J ends lost 6 bases and 0 bases, in that order; junction bases with no gene match: 2. The CDR3 is 13 amino acids. CDR3 coding DNA: TGTGCCATCAGGAGGGACAGCTCCTACGAGCAGTACTGC. It yields the protein CAIRRDSSYEQYC.

This clonotype was recorded at least ten times. This sequence joins TRBV30 and TRBJ1-4; D not resolved. The CDR3 runs 11 residues. V dropped 5 bases and J dropped 11 bases, with 12 bases sitting between them. Germline CDR1 reads GTSNPN; CDR2 reads SVGIG (reference sequence). The CDR3 protein is CAWQYGRKLFF. The DNA for the CDR3 is TGTGCCTGGCAATACGGAAGGAAACTGTTTTTT.

This clonotype was found many times. The chain couples TRBV20-1 to TRBJ2-7; the match to TRBD2 covers 8 bases. Germline lookup yields CDR1 DFQATT and CDR2 SNEGSKA (reference sequence). The junction had 6 bases not matched to a gene; V was cut back by 4 bases and J by 4 bases. The CDR3 is 13 residues long. CDR3 in DNA: TGCAGTGCTACCGAGGCTAGCGGGTACGAGCAGTACTTC. Encoded protein: CSATEASGYEQYF.

The chain joins TRBV9 to TRBJ2-7; TRBD2 is a possible D gene (5 bases). CDR1 and CDR2 (germline): SGDLS, YYNGEE. CDR3 length: 13 residues. Trimming stripped 0 bases from V and 5 bases from J, with 9 bases between. This CDR3 reads CASSVGLEDEQYF. The CDR3 DNA sequence: TGTGCCAGCAGCGTAGGACTGGAGGACGAGCAGTACTTC. The full variable domain, its missing parts supplied by reference TRBV9 and TRBJ2-7, is DSGVTQTPKHLITATGQRVTLRCSPRSGDLSVYWYQQSLDQGLQFLIQYYNGEERAKGNILERFSAQQFPDLHSELNLSSLELGDSALYFCASSVGLEDEQYFGPGTRLTVT.

This clonotype was detected a few times. This chain links TRBV18 with TRBJ1-5; D remains ambiguous. Germline lookup yields CDR1 KGHSH and CDR2 LQKENI. The ends were cut back, 2 bases at V and 6 bases at J, with 8 bases in the middle. The CDR3 length is 13 residues. CDR3 loop: CASSPGDTQPQHF. The DNA of the CDR3 is TGTGCCAGCTCACCAGGGGATACTCAGCCCCAGCATTTT.

The V gene is TRBV2, the J gene TRBJ2-4; perhaps TRBD2 as D (6 bases). This CDR3 has 16 amino acids. The germline V and J ends were trimmed by 8 bases and 0 bases, with 17 bases remaining between them. The germline gives CDR1 SNHLY, CDR2 FYNNEI. CDR3 DNA sequence: TGTGCCAGCGGAGGGGAGCCATCTCTAGCCAAAAACATTCAGTACTTC. The encoded protein is CASGGEPSLAKNIQYF.

This clonotype has at least ten counts. V and J are TRBV29-1 and TRBJ1-2; D is possibly TRBD1 (5 bases). Trimming took off 7 bases at V and 6 bases at J, with 15 bases between the two ends. Germline assignment: CDR1 SQVTM and CDR2 ANQGSEA. CDR3 size: 12 residues. CDR3 loop: CSAGHGGNGYTF. In nucleotides, the CDR3 is TGCAGCGCTGGTCACGGGGGGAATGGCTACACCTTC.

This clonotype came up many times. The chain combines TRBV27 with TRBJ2-2, with TRBD2 matching 12 bases. The CDR3 is 16 residues long. Germline CDR1 MNHEY, CDR2 SMNVEV (reference sequence). After removal of 5 bases from V and 5 bases from J, the junction contained 6 bases not matched to a gene. DNA for the CDR3: TGTGCCAGCAGTCGAGGACTAGCGGGATGGACCGGGGAGCTGTTTTTT. This translates into CASSRGLAGWTGELFF.